One and the same sample provided the 28 T cell receptor beta chains below, sequenced in a study of cytotoxic CD8 clonotypes in ibrutinib-treated CLL. Assay: immunoSEQ multiplex PCR; the TCRdb copy retains only in-frame clones and omits some. Here the sample spans 57,000 or so clones, roughly 54% being singletons. Sequencing was performed on PBMCs, taken at disease progression, from a patient treated with ibrutinib. The source is a human donor with chronic lymphocytic leukemia.

The chain joins TRBV7-2 to TRBJ2-3; TRBD2 might be the D (6 bases). Trimming stripped 5 bases from V and 6 bases from J, with 24 bases between. Per the germline V gene, CDR1 is SGHTA and CDR2 is FQGNSA. The CDR3 runs 17 residues. CDR3 protein: CASSPARQLALRDTQYF. In nucleotides, the CDR3 is TGTGCCAGCAGCCCCGCACGCCAACTAGCCCTCAGGGATACGCAGTATTTT.

The rearrangement uses TRBV28 and TRBJ1-2; D not resolved. Germline CDR1 and CDR2: MDHEN and SYDVKM. The CDR3 consists of 17 residues. The V end lost 4 bases, the J end lost 0 bases, and 18 bases lay between the germline ends. Here the CDR3 DNA reads TGTGCCAGCAGTTACAATTATGGGTCCGGAGCTAACTATGGCTACACCTTC. Residues: CASSYNYGSGANYGYTF.

The chain uses TRBV19 and TRBJ2-6; TRBD1 or TRBD2 may be the D gene (5 bases each). The CDR3 totals 16 residues. Deletions cut 8 bases from V and 2 bases from J, with 16 bases between. Germline loops: CDR1 LNHDA, CDR2 SQIVND (reference sequence). CDR3 nucleotide sequence: TGTGCCAGTGGGTGGGGGTTTGATACTGGGGCCAACGTCCTGACTTTC. Protein sequence: CASGWGFDTGANVLTF.

The chain employs TRBV5-6 and TRBJ2-1; no clear D gene. V lost 4 bases, J lost 5 bases, and 7 bases lay in between. The CDR3 has 12 amino acids. From germline, CDR1 is SGHDT and CDR2 YYEEEE. The chain's CDR3 is CASSPQDNEQFF. The CDR3 DNA reads TGTGCCAGCAGCCCCCAGGACAATGAGCAGTTCTTC.

This clone was found a few times. The gene calls are TRBV27 and TRBJ1-3, with D unclear. Between the trimmed V and J ends, which lost 3 bases and 8 bases, there was a span of 14 bases. This CDR3 has 14 residues. CDR1 is MNHEY and CDR2 is SMNVEV in the germline V gene (reference sequence). CDR3 sequence reads: CASSFPDFGDTIYF. CDR3 nucleotides: TGTGCCAGCAGTTTCCCCGACTTCGGGGACACCATATATTTT.

This clone was picked up a small number of times. The chain couples TRBV5-6 to TRBJ1-2; D gene ambiguous. Per the germline V gene, CDR1 is SGHDT and CDR2 is YYEEEE. V lost 4 bases, J lost 6 bases, and 7 bases lay in between. The CDR3 is 11 amino acids. The CDR3 loop reads CASSRENGYTF. The CDR3 bases are TGTGCCAGCAGCCGTGAAAATGGCTACACCTTC.

The V and J genes are TRBV7-9 and TRBJ1-2, with D unresolved. V was pared by 2 bases and J by 8 bases, with 9 bases between. CDR1 SEHNR and CDR2 FQNEAQ come from the germline V gene (reference sequence). CDR3 length: 12 amino acids. The CDR3 protein is CASSLNSYGYTF. The CDR3 DNA follows: TGTGCCAGCAGCTTAAACAGTTACGGCTACACCTTC.

A word on this clone: Other DNA sequences in the sample encode the same CDR3. The chain combines TRBV28 with TRBJ1-5; D uncertain. This CDR3 is built from 11 residues. CDR1 MDHEN and CDR2 SYDVKM come from the germline V gene. Trimming shortened V by 6 bases and J by 11 bases, and 11 bases separated the two germline ends. Here the CDR3 reads CASSTAGAQHF. As DNA, the CDR3 is TGTGCCAGCAGCACAGCCGGAGCCCAGCATTTT.

This sequence joins TRBV4-2 and TRBJ2-7; D is perhaps TRBD2 (6 bases). This CDR3 has 16 amino acids. CDR1 LGHNA and CDR2 YNFKEQ come from the germline V gene. Between the trimmed V and J ends, which lost 2 bases and 1 base, there was a span of 15 bases. The CDR3 reads CASSQSIRGWSYEQYF. As DNA, the CDR3 is TGTGCCAGCAGCCAATCTATACGGGGGTGGTCCTACGAGCAGTACTTC.

The rearrangement uses TRBV9 and TRBJ1-2; D gene uncertain. CDR1 SGDLS and CDR2 YYNGEE come from the germline V gene. This CDR3 spans 11 amino acids. V gave up 3 bases and J gave up 4 bases, with 4 bases separating them. CDR3 bases: TGTGCCAGCAGCGCACTCTATGGCTACACCTTC. Amino acid sequence: CASSALYGYTF.

The chain couples TRBV7-9 to TRBJ1-1; perhaps TRBD1 as D (6 bases). Trimming stripped 4 bases from V and 8 bases from J, with 11 bases between. The CDR3 has 12 amino acids. Germline values: CDR1 SEHNR, CDR2 FQNEAQ (reference sequence). CDR3 nucleotide sequence: TGTGCCAGCAGCTGGGGACAATCGGAAGCTTTCTTT. Residues: CASSWGQSEAFF.

The chain recombines TRBV28 with TRBJ2-7, with 7 bases that match TRBD2. CDR1 and CDR2 (germline): MDHEN, SYDVKM. This CDR3 contains 13 residues. Unmatched junction bases numbered 7, after V lost 6 bases and J lost 5 bases. CDR3 in amino acids: CASRTGRQDEQYF. In DNA form, the CDR3 reads TGTGCCAGCAGGACCGGGAGGCAGGACGAGCAGTACTTC.

The chain couples TRBV4-2 to TRBJ2-3, with D unclear. Germline CDR1 and CDR2: LGHNA and YNFKEQ. V was trimmed by 1 base and J by 4 bases, leaving 0 bases between them. CDR3 size: 11 residues. The CDR3, as DNA: TGTGCCAGCAGCCAAGCAGATACGCAGTATTTT. It yields the protein CASSQADTQYF.

V gene TRBV27 combines with J gene TRBJ2-3; D is perhaps TRBD2 (5 bases). V was pared by 5 bases and J by 8 bases, with 17 bases between. CDR1 is MNHEY, CDR2 SMNVEV, per germline (reference sequence). The CDR3 extends over 14 amino acids. In DNA form, the CDR3 reads TGTGCCAGCAGTCCTCGTGCGGCCGGAGGTACGCAGTATTTT. Protein product: CASSPRAAGGTQYF.

J is TRBJ2-4 and V is TRBV30, with D uncertain. Trimming cost V 0 bases and J 8 bases, with 5 bases left between them. Germline-derived CDR1 and CDR2 are GTSNPN and SVGIG (reference sequence). This CDR3 has 11 residues. CDR3: CAWSVRDIQYF. The CDR3, as DNA: TGTGCCTGGAGTGTGAGAGACATTCAGTACTTC.

The J gene is TRBJ1-4, the V gene TRBV18; weak D call: TRBD1 (5 bases). CDR3 size: 14 residues. The germline V gene encodes CDR1 KGHSH and CDR2 LQKENI. Deletions cut 1 base from V and 6 bases from J, with 9 bases between. The CDR3 here is CASSPRGGDEKLFF. The CDR3 bases are TGTGCCAGCTCACCACGTGGGGGTGATGAAAAACTGTTTTTT.

This sequence joins TRBV29-1 and TRBJ2-5; TRBD1 agrees at 10 bases. The junction had 7 bases not matched to a gene; V was cut back by 7 bases and J by 5 bases. Per the germline V gene, CDR1 is SQVTM and CDR2 is ANQGSEA. The CDR3 is 13 amino acids. CDR3 amino acids: CSAPTGGWETQYF. In DNA form, the CDR3 reads TGCAGCGCCCCGACAGGGGGCTGGGAGACCCAGTACTTC.

CDR3 sequence: CASSLFPGSDDSNQPQHF. Written as DNA, the CDR3 is TGTGCCAGCAGCTTATTCCCCGGGTCGGACGATAGCAATCAGCCCCAGCATTTT. V usage is TRBV7-6 and J usage is TRBJ1-5, with D unclear. Germline V gene lookup returns CDR1 SGHVS and CDR2 FNYEAQ. V was trimmed by 2 bases and J by 0 bases, leaving 17 bases between them. The CDR3 is made up of 18 amino acids. The whole variable domain, remainder taken from reference TRBV7-6 and TRBJ1-5, is GAGVSQSPRYKVTKRGQDVALRCDPISGHVSLYWYRQALGQGPEFLTYFNYEAQQDKSGLPNDRFSAERPEGSISTLTIQRTEQRDSAMYRCASSLFPGSDDSNQPQHFGDGTRLSIL.

This sequence joins TRBV10-3 and TRBJ2-1, with D tentatively TRBD1 (6 bases). Trimming cost V 4 bases and J 2 bases, with 9 bases left between them. In germline, CDR1 is ENHRY, CDR2 SYGVKD. The CDR3 covers 14 residues. In nucleotides, the CDR3 is TGTGCCATCAGTGGACAGGCAGCCTACAATGAGCAGTTCTTC. This encodes CAISGQAAYNEQFF.

A single count supports this clone. This chain joins TRBV4-3 and TRBJ2-2, with 9 bases identical to TRBD1. Unmatched junction bases numbered 5, after V lost 4 bases and J lost 2 bases. Per germline, CDR1 LGHNA and CDR2 YSLEER. The CDR3 consists of 16 residues. The CDR3 sequence is CASSRKGQGNTGELFF. CDR3 bases: TGCGCCAGCAGCCGAAAGGGACAGGGTAACACCGGGGAGCTGTTTTTT.

This clone has only one observation. The rearrangement uses TRBV7-2 and TRBJ2-2; D remains unclear. CDR3 length equals 15 residues. V was shortened by 3 bases and J by 7 bases, with 15 bases between the two germline ends. Germline CDR1 reads SGHTA; CDR2 reads FQGNSA. The CDR3 spells CASSFEYVLRGELFF. As DNA, the CDR3 is TGTGCCAGCAGCTTTGAGTACGTCCTTCGCGGGGAGCTGTTTTTT. Drawing the rest from reference TRBV7-2 and TRBJ2-2, the complete variable domain is GAGVSQSPSNKVTEKGKDVELRCDPISGHTALYWYRQSLGQGLEFLIYFQGNSAPDKSGLPSDRFSAERTGGSVSTLTIQRTQQEDSAVYLCASSFEYVLRGELFFGEGSRLTVL.

The chain recombines TRBV18 with TRBJ1-4, with TRBD1 matching 10 bases. The CDR3 extends over 14 amino acids. V was pared by 4 bases and J by 8 bases, with 4 bases of the junction left unmatched. CDR1 and CDR2 (germline): KGHSH, LQKENI. The CDR3 reads CASSRGTGEEKLFF. CDR3 sequence (DNA): TGTGCCAGCTCACGAGGGACAGGGGAAGAAAAACTGTTTTTT.

The chain recombines TRBV10-2 with TRBJ1-5, with D possibly being TRBD1 (6 bases). The CDR3 consists of 18 residues. The ends were cut back, 0 bases at V and 7 bases at J, with 22 bases in the middle. Germline V gives CDR1 WSHSY, CDR2 SAAADI. CDR3 sequence reads: CASSESDIFRDTGQPQHF. CDR3 in DNA: TGCGCCAGCAGTGAGTCGGATATATTCAGGGATACAGGGCAGCCCCAGCATTTT.

This clone showed up just a few times. The chain recombines TRBV28 with TRBJ2-7, with 9 bases identical to TRBD2. The CDR3 loop spans 15 amino acids. The germline V gene has CDR1 MDHEN and CDR2 SYDVKM. J gave up 6 bases and V 4 bases, and 10 bases lay outside the gene matches. The CDR3 DNA reads as TGTGCCAGCAGTTCTCAACGGGCGGGAGGGAGCGAGCAGTACTTC. Protein sequence: CASSSQRAGGSEQYF.

This clone is classed as medium-sized. The chain recombines TRBV7-2 with TRBJ1-1; TRBD1 is a possible D gene (5 bases). The CDR3 has 13 residues. CDR1 and CDR2 from the germline V gene are SGHTA and FQGNSA. Trimming removed 5 bases from V and 0 bases from J, with 7 bases in between. CDR3 DNA: TGTGCCAGCAGCAAACAGGTGAACACTGAAGCTTTCTTT. This sequence encodes CASSKQVNTEAFF.

The table lists this clone with a few counts. V and J are TRBV4-1 and TRBJ2-7, with 8 positions matching TRBD1. This CDR3 has 16 amino acids. Germline V CDR1 and CDR2: MGHRA, YSYEKL. Germline trimming cut 1 base from V and 2 bases from J; bases unmatched to any gene: 7. CDR3 amino acids: CASSQAGDRLTYEQYF. DNA of the CDR3: TGCGCCAGCAGCCAAGCAGGGGACAGGTTAACCTACGAGCAGTACTTC.

This clone has just a few counts. The chain carries TRBV29-1 and TRBJ1-1, with D hard to call. V shed 4 bases and J shed 2 bases, with 11 bases lying between them. This CDR3 spans 13 amino acids. Germline V gene data show CDR1 as SQVTM and CDR2 as ANQGSEA. This CDR3 is CSVAPQSNTEAFF. The CDR3 nucleotides read TGCAGCGTTGCACCACAGAGCAACACTGAAGCTTTCTTT. Filled out from reference TRBV29-1 and TRBJ1-1, the complete variable domain reads SAVISQKPSRDICQRGTSLTIQCQVDSQVTMMFWYRQQPGQSLTLIATANQGSEATYESGFVIDKFPISRPNLTFSTLTVSNMSPEDSSIYLCSVAPQSNTEAFFGQGTRLTVV.

The chain couples TRBV30 to TRBJ2-3; the D is unclear. Germline CDR1 is GTSNPN and CDR2 is SVGIG (reference sequence). V was shortened by 1 base and J by 1 base, with 21 bases between the two germline ends. The CDR3 has 18 amino acids. CDR3 sequence: CAWSDLPPGWTRTDTQYF. The DNA for the CDR3 is TGTGCCTGGAGTGACCTGCCACCGGGTTGGACCCGCACAGATACGCAGTATTTT.